This TCR beta chain was profiled in a study of control samples from healthy donors and cancer patients. Method: immunoSEQ multiplex PCR; TCRdb's copy keeps in-frame clones and lacks some. The sample holds 90,000 to 110,000 clones; roughly 91% are singletons and the top ten take approximately 15%. V lost 2 bases and J 10 bases, leaving 11 bases between the germline ends. This CDR3 contains 12 residues. CDR1 and CDR2 from the germline V gene are SEHNR and FQNEAQ (reference sequence). Specimen: blood. The receptor was isolated from a woman in her fifties or sixties in good health. The J gene is TRBJ1-2, the V gene TRBV7-9, with D unresolved. The CDR3 reads CASSLLARNYTF. The DNA of the CDR3 is TGTGCCAGCAGCTTATTGGCCAGGAACTACACCTTC.